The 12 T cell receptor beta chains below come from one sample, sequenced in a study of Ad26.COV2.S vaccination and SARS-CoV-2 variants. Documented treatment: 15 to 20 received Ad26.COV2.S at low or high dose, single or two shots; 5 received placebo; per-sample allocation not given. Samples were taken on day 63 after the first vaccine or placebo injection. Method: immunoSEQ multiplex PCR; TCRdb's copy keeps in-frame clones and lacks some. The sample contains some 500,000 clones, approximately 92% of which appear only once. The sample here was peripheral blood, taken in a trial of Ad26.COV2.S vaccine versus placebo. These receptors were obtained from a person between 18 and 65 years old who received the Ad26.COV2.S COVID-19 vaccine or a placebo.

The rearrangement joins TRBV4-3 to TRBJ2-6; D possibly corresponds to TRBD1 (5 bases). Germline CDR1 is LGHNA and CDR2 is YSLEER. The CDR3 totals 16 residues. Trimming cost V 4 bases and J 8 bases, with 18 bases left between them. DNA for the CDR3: TGCGCCAGCAGCCGACAGACAGAACCGTTCCCCAACGTCCTGACTTTC. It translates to CASSRQTEPFPNVLTF.

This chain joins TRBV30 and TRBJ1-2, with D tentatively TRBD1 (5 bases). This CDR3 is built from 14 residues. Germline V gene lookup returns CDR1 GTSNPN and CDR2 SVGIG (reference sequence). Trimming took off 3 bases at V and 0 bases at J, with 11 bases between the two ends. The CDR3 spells CAWRGQKANYGYTF. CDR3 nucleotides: TGTGCCTGGAGGGGGCAGAAAGCTAACTATGGCTACACCTTC.

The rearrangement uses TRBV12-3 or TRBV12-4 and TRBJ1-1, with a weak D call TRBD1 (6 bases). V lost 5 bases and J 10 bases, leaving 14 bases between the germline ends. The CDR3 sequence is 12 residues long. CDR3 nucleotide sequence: TGTGCCAGCAGTGACAGTGCCAGGGGAGCTTTCTTT. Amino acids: CASSDSARGAFF.

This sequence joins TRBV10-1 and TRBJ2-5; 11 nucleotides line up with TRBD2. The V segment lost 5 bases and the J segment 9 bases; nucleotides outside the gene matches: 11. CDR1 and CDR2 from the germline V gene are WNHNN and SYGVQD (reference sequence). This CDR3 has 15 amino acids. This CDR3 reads CASSHRLAGSPAQYF. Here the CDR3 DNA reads TGCGCCAGCAGTCATCGACTAGCGGGGTCCCCCGCCCAGTACTTC.

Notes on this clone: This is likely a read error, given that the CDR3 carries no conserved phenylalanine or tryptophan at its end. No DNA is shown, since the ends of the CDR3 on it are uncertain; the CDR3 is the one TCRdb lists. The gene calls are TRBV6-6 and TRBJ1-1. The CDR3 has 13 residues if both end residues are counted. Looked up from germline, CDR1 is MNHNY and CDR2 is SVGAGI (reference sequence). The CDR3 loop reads CASSTLARKNQWV.

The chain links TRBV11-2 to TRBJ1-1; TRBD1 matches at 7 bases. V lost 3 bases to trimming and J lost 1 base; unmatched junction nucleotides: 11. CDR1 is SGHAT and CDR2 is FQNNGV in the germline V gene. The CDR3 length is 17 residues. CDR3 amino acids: CASSFTGAADRNTEAFF. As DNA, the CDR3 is TGTGCCAGCAGCTTTACAGGGGCGGCGGATCGGAACACTGAAGCTTTCTTT.

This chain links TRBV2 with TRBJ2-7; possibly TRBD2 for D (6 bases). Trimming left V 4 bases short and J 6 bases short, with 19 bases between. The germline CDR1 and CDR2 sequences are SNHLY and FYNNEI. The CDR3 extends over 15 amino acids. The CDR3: CASSGWGVRGLEQYF. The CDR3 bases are TGTGCCAGCAGTGGATGGGGGGTTAGGGGCCTCGAGCAGTACTTC.

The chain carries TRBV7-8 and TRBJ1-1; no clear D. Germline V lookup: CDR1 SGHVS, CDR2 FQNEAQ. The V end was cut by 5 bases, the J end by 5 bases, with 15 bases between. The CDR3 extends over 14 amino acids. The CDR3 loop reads CASSPGSPWTEAFF. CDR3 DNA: TGTGCCAGCAGCCCGGGGAGCCCATGGACTGAAGCTTTCTTT.

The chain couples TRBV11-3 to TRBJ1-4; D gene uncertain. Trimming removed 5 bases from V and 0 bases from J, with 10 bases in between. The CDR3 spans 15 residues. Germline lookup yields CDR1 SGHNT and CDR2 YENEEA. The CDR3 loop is CASSPRSATNEKLFF. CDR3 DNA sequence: TGTGCCAGCAGCCCCCGCAGTGCAACTAATGAAAAACTGTTTTTT.

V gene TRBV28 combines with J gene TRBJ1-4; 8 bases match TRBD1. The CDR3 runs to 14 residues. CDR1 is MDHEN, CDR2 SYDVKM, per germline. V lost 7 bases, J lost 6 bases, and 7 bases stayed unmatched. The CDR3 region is CASNEQGGDEKLFF. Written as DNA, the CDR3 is TGTGCCAGCAATGAACAGGGGGGAGATGAAAAACTGTTTTTT.

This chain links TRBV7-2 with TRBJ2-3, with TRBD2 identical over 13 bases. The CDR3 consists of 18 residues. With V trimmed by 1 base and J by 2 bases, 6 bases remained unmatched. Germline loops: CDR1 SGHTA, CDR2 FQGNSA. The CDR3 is CASSLVATSGGLTDTQYF. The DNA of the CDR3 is TGTGCCAGCAGCTTAGTTGCGACTAGCGGGGGGCTCACAGATACGCAGTATTTT. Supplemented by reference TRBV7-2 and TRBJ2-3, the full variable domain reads GAGVSQSPSNKVTEKGKDVELRCDPISGHTALYWYRQSLGQGLEFLIYFQGNSAPDKSGLPSDRFSAERTGGSVSTLTIQRTQQEDSAVYLCASSLVATSGGLTDTQYFGPGTRLTVL.

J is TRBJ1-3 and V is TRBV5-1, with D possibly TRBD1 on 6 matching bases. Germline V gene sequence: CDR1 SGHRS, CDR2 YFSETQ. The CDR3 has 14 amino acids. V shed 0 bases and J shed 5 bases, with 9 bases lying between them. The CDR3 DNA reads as TGCGCCAGCAGCTTGGCAGGGGTTAGAAACACCATATATTTT. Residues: CASSLAGVRNTIYF.